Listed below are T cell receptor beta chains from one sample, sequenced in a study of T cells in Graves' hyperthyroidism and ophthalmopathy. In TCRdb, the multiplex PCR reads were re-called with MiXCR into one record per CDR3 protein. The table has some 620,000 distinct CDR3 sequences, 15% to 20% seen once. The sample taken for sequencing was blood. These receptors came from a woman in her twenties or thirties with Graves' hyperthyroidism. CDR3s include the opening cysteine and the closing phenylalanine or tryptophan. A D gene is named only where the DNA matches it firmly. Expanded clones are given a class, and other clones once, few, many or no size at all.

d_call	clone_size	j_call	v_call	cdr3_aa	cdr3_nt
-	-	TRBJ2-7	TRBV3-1	CASSQFIEDEQYF	TGTGCCAGCAGCCAATTTATAGAGGACGAGCAGTACTTC
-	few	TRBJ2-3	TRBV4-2	CASSQDLVGDTQYF	TGTGCCAGCAGCCAAGATCTAGTTGGGGATACGCAGTATTTT
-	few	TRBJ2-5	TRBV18	CASSPSGVPETQYF	TGTGCCAGCTCACCGTCGGGAGTCCCAGAGACCCAGTACTTC
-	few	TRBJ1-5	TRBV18	CASSGRADQPQHF	TGTGCCAGCTCAGGGCGAGCGGATCAGCCCCAGCATTTT
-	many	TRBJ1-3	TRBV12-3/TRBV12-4	CASSSSPDSGNTIYF	TGTGCCAGCAGTTCCTCTCCGGACTCTGGAAACACCATATATTTT
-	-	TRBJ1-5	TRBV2	CASSSDWTGNQPQHF	TGTGCCAGCAGTTCCGACTGGACAGGCAATCAGCCCCAGCATTTT
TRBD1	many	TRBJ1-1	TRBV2	CASSDVAGQGNTEAFF	TGTGCCAGCAGTGACGTAGCGGGACAGGGGAACACTGAAGCTTTCTTT
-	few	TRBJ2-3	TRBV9	CASSDGDSSTDTQYF	TGTGCCAGCAGCGACGGGGACTCTAGCACAGATACGCAGTATTTT
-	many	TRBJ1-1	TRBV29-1	CSVKVTEAEAFF	TGCAGCGTTAAGGTGACCGAGGCTGAAGCTTTCTTT
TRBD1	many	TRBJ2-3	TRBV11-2	CASSVQGARYTQYF	TGTGCCAGCAGTGTACAGGGGGCAAGATATACGCAGTATTTT
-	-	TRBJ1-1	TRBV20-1	CSATQESPEAFF	TGCAGTGCTACACAGGAGTCCCCTGAAGCTTTCTTT
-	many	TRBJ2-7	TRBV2	CASAEKTYEQYF	TGTGCCAGCGCAGAAAAAACCTACGAGCAGTACTTC
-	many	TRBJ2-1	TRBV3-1	CASVGHDEQFF	TGTGCCAGCGTGGGGCACGATGAGCAGTTCTTC
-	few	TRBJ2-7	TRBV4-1	CASSQGPSGEQYF	TGCGCCAGCAGCCAAGGACCTTCGGGGGAGCAGTACTTC
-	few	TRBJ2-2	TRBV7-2	CASSLFTGELLF	TGTGCCAGCAGCTTGTTCACCGGGGAGCTGCTTTTT
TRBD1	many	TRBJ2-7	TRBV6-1	CASSTTGGHYEQYF	TGTGCCAGCAGTACGACAGGGGGGCACTACGAGCAGTACTTC
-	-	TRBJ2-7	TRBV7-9	CASSSTLLPYEQYF	TGTGCCAGCAGCTCGACGTTACTGCCCTACGAGCAGTACTTC